The 10 T cell receptor beta chains reported below all come from one sample, sequenced in a study of T cell responses to AZD1222 COVID-19 vaccine. The method was immunoSEQ multiplex PCR; TCRdb's version includes in-frame clones alone and lacks a portion of them. The table has more than 150,000 clones, almost 95% seen once. The sequences come from peripheral blood, collected on day 0 of AZD1222 vaccination. All receptors come from an adult in good health.

This chain uses TRBV28 with TRBJ1-2; D is unclear. Looked up from germline, CDR1 is MDHEN and CDR2 is SYDVKM. This CDR3 is built from 11 residues. Trimming took 3 bases from V and 12 from J, leaving 11 bases between them. The CDR3: CASSFSFSHTF. The CDR3 region has the DNA TGTGCCAGCAGTTTTAGCTTCTCTCACACCTTC.

The genes are TRBV28 and TRBJ1-2; 8 bases are a match to TRBD1. Germline loops: CDR1 MDHEN, CDR2 SYDVKM. The CDR3 loop spans 13 amino acids. V gave up 3 bases and J gave up 5 bases; unmatched junction bases: 2. The CDR3 sequence: CASSFQGAYGYTF. In DNA form, the CDR3 reads TGTGCCAGCAGTTTCCAGGGGGCGTATGGCTACACCTTC.

The chain couples TRBV7-9 to TRBJ2-1, with D possibly TRBD2 on 6 matching bases. V dropped 6 bases and J dropped 1 base, with 16 bases sitting between them. The germline gives CDR1 SEHNR, CDR2 FQNEAQ (reference sequence). CDR3 size: 16 residues. CDR3 residues: CASSDQVGGSYNEQFF. The CDR3 DNA is TGTGCCAGCAGTGACCAGGTGGGGGGATCCTACAATGAGCAGTTCTTC.

This rearrangement joins TRBV24-1 to TRBJ2-7, with D perhaps TRBD1 (6 bases). The CDR3 extends over 12 amino acids. Per the germline V gene, CDR1 is KGHDR and CDR2 is SFDVKD. V was clipped by 5 bases and J by 9 bases, with 13 bases between them. The CDR3 DNA reads TGTGCCACCAGTGCTGCAGGGGATGGGCAGTACTTC. Encoded protein: CATSAAGDGQYF.

In nucleotides, the CDR3 is TGTGCCAGCAGCTACAGAGCCGGTCAGCCCCAGCATTTT. Amino acids: CASSYRAGQPQHF. This chain joins TRBV28 and TRBJ1-5; D gene unclear. Germline V gene data show CDR1 as MDHEN and CDR2 as SYDVKM. With 6 bases removed from V and 6 bases from J, the gap between germline ends came to 12 bases. This CDR3 region has 13 residues.

This sequence joins TRBV7-3 and TRBJ2-3, with no clear D. With 1 base removed from V and 4 bases from J, the gap between germline ends came to 9 bases. The germline V gene encodes CDR1 SGHTA and CDR2 FQGTGA. The length of the CDR3 is 14 residues. The CDR3 spells CASSLRFPSDTQYF. The DNA of the CDR3 is TGTGCCAGCAGCTTAAGGTTCCCCTCAGATACGCAGTATTTT.

V usage is TRBV2 and J usage is TRBJ1-5; tentatively, D is TRBD1 (5 bases). The germline V gene has CDR1 SNHLY and CDR2 FYNNEI. The CDR3 covers 13 residues. V lost 5 bases to trimming and J lost 3 bases, with 8 bases between them. The CDR3 region is CASSRGTNQPQHF. CDR3 nucleotide sequence: TGTGCCAGCAGTCGGGGGACCAATCAGCCCCAGCATTTT.

The CDR3 DNA follows: TGTGCCAGCAGTAGCGACCCTGGACGGCTCTATGGCTACACCTTC. It codes for CASSSDPGRLYGYTF. The genes are TRBV6-5 and TRBJ1-2; no clear D gene. The CDR3 covers 15 residues. The germline V gene encodes CDR1 MNHEY and CDR2 SVGAGI. V shed 5 bases and J shed 4 bases, with 17 bases lying between them.

This clone has just one count. The rearrangement uses TRBV5-6 and TRBJ2-7; either TRBD1 or TRBD2 may supply D (5 bases each). Germline CDR1 reads SGHDT; CDR2 reads YYEEEE. The V end lost 1 base, the J end lost 2 bases, and 13 bases lay between the germline ends. The length of the CDR3 is 15 residues. The chain's CDR3 is CASSLKPGAAYEQYF. The CDR3 coding sequence is TGTGCCAGCAGCTTGAAACCCGGGGCGGCCTACGAGCAGTACTTC. Looking up the rest from reference TRBV5-6 and TRBJ2-7 gives the full variable domain: DAGVTQSPTHLIKTRGQQVTLRCSPKSGHDTVSWYQQALGQGPQFIFQYYEEEERQRGNFPDRFSGHQFPNYSSELNVNALLLGDSALYLCASSLKPGAAYEQYFGPGTRLTVT.

The chain uses TRBV5-1 and TRBJ1-1; the D is unclear. The CDR3 extends over 20 amino acids. The germline CDR1 and CDR2 sequences are SGHRS and YFSETQ. The V end lost 4 bases, the J end lost 0 bases, and 28 bases lay between the germline ends. The CDR3 spells CASSAYSIGGFERLNTEAFF. The CDR3 coding sequence is TGCGCCAGCAGCGCCTATTCCATTGGTGGTTTTGAGAGATTGAACACTGAAGCTTTCTTT.